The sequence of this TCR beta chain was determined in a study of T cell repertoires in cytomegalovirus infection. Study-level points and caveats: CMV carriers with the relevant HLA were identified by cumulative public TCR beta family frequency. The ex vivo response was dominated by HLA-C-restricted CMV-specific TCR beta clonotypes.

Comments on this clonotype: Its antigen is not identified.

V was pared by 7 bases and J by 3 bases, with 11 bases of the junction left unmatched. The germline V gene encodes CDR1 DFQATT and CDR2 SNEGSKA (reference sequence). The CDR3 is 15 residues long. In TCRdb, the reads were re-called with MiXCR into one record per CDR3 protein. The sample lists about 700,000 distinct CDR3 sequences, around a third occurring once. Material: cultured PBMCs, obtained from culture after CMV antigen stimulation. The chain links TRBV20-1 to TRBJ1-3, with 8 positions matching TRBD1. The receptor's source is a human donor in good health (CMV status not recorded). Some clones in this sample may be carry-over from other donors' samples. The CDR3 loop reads CSVIPGQEVGNTIYF. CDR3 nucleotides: TGCAGTGTTATCCCGGGACAGGAAGTTGGAAACACCATATATTTT.